These 31 T cell receptor beta chains were all obtained from the same sample, sequenced in a study of blood T cells in healthy people across ages. With a J-beta primer mix and a sample-barcoded 5' primer, a second PCR ran about 6 to 11 cycles. MiXCR was run by TCRdb on the 5' RACE reads, yielding one entry per CDR3 protein. The top ten clones hold approximately 17% of a sample with 1,100,000 or so distinct CDR3 sequences, around 45% of them seen once. Sequencing was carried out using blood. These receptor sequences come from a woman in her sixties or seventies in good health.

V gene TRBV4-2 combines with J gene TRBJ1-2; D uncertain. Germline-derived CDR1 and CDR2 are LGHNA and YNFKEQ. With 0 bases removed from V and 8 bases from J, the gap between germline ends came to 13 bases. This CDR3 spans 14 amino acids. CDR3 sequence: CASSQDNGEKGYTF. CDR3 in DNA: TGTGCCAGCAGCCAAGATAACGGGGAAAAGGGCTACACCTTC.

The chain joins TRBV6-5 to TRBJ2-7; 14 nucleotides align to TRBD2. Trimming removed 4 bases from V and 3 bases from J; junction bases left unmatched: 5. The germline CDR1 and CDR2 sequences are MNHEY and SVGAGI. The CDR3 length is 16 residues. CDR3 in amino acids: CASSSGLAGAHYEQYF. The CDR3 DNA follows: TGTGCCAGCAGTTCGGGACTAGCGGGAGCTCACTACGAGCAGTACTTC.

The V call is TRBV3-1, the J call TRBJ2-7; 10 nucleotides match TRBD1. Germline CDR1 and CDR2: LGHDT and YNNKEL (reference sequence). The CDR3 sequence is 15 residues long. Trimming at V came to 1 base and at J to 9 bases, leaving 9 bases not matched to a gene. The CDR3 bases are TGTGCCAGCAGCCAAGGACAGGGGGCGCCTGGAGGGCAGTACTTC. Its protein is CASSQGQGAPGGQYF.

The CDR3 reads CASSQSPAGAYEQYF. The CDR3 DNA reads as TGTGCCAGCAGCCAAAGCCCAGCGGGAGCCTACGAGCAGTACTTC. This chain joins TRBV16 and TRBJ2-7, with 8 bases matching TRBD2. This CDR3 contains 15 residues. Germline values: CDR1 KGHSY, CDR2 FQNENV. Trimming took 2 bases from V and 2 from J; bases not matched to a gene: 5.

V and J are TRBV9 and TRBJ2-4; 11 bases fit TRBD1. V trimming: 4 bases; J trimming: 13 bases; junction bases outside the gene matches: 13. The length of the CDR3 is 15 residues. Germline-derived CDR1 and CDR2 are SGDLS and YYNGEE. The CDR3 coding sequence is TGTGCCAGCAGCCACTTCGGGACAGGGGGAGAGGAGCAGTACTTC. This codes for CASSHFGTGGEEQYF. Drawing the rest from reference TRBV9 and TRBJ2-4, the complete variable domain is DSGVTQTPKHLITATGQRVTLRCSPRSGDLSVYWYQQSLDQGLQFLIQYYNGEERAKGNILERFSAQQFPDLHSELNLSSLELGDSALYFCASSHFGTGGEEQYFGAGTRLSVL.

There are a few counts of this clonotype. The DNA of the CDR3 is TGTGCCAGCAGCCAGAGAGCGGGATATGAGCAGTTCTTC. It yields the protein CASSQRAGYEQFF. The chain has TRBV28 and TRBJ2-1; 7 positions agree with TRBD2. Germline V CDR1 and CDR2: MDHEN, SYDVKM. The J segment lost 8 bases and the V segment lost 6 bases, leaving 7 bases of the junction unmatched. The CDR3 is 13 amino acids.

In this sample, this clonotype turned up many times. This chain joins TRBV21-1 and TRBJ2-3; TRBD1, the table's D call, was not compared with the DNA. TRBV21-1 is a recognized pseudogene. The CDR3 spans 16 residues. CDR3 DNA sequence: TGTGCCAGCAGCAAAGGAGGGGGCGTCGAGGCAGATACGCAGTATTTT. Residues: CASSKGGGVEADTQYF.

The chain has TRBV20-1 and TRBJ2-7; D is undetermined. Trimming removed 6 bases from V and 2 bases from J, with 2 bases in between. Germline-derived CDR1 and CDR2 are DFQATT and SNEGSKA (reference sequence). The CDR3 covers 9 residues. Here the CDR3 reads CSATYEQYF. CDR3 DNA sequence: TGCAGTGCAACCTACGAGCAGTACTTC.

The chain links TRBV12-5 to TRBJ1-2; D may be TRBD1 (5 bases). Germline lookup yields CDR1 LGHNT and CDR2 FRNRAP. V was cut by 1 base and J by 4 bases, with 13 bases left in between. The CDR3 sequence is 15 residues long. The CDR3 loop reads CASGLAPGVGYGYTF. The CDR3 nucleotides are TGTGCTAGTGGTTTGGCCCCGGGGGTCGGCTATGGCTACACCTTC.

The V gene is TRBV20-1, the J gene TRBJ1-2; D remains ambiguous. With 6 bases removed from V and 4 bases from J, the gap between germline ends came to 24 bases. The CDR3 totals 16 residues. Per the germline V gene, CDR1 is DFQATT and CDR2 is SNEGSKA (reference sequence). CDR3 loop: CSAPSRVWSPLYGYTF. The CDR3 region has the DNA TGCAGTGCCCCCAGCCGTGTTTGGTCTCCTCTCTATGGCTACACCTTC.

The V call is TRBV3-1, the J call TRBJ2-1; 8 bases match TRBD1. Losses at the gene ends were 4 bases for V and 3 bases for J; bases not matched to a gene: 5. This CDR3 contains 15 residues. Germline CDR1 LGHDT, CDR2 YNNKEL (reference sequence). The CDR3 sequence is CASSRRQGLYNEQFF. CDR3 nucleotide sequence: TGTGCCAGCAGCCGCCGACAGGGGCTCTACAATGAGCAGTTCTTC.

This clonotype was counted many times. The chain joins TRBV2 to TRBJ1-5; the D gene is possibly TRBD1 (5 bases). The germline V and J ends were trimmed by 7 bases and 7 bases, with 14 bases remaining between them. The CDR3 has 13 residues. Germline V CDR1 and CDR2: SNHLY, FYNNEI. The CDR3 is CASTLEGRQPQHF. DNA of the CDR3: TGTGCCAGCACGCTAGAGGGGCGACAGCCCCAGCATTTT. Drawing the rest from reference TRBV2 and TRBJ1-5, the complete variable domain is EPEVTQTPSHQVTQMGQEVILRCVPISNHLYFYWYRQILGQKVEFLVSFYNNEISEKSEIFDDQFSVERPDGSNFTLKIRSTKLEDSAMYFCASTLEGRQPQHFGDGTRLSIL.

The J gene is TRBJ2-2, the V gene TRBV5-1; 8 bases line up with TRBD2. The CDR3 runs 15 residues. V lost 2 bases and J lost 4; bases outside the gene matches: 4. Looked up from germline, CDR1 is SGHRS and CDR2 is YFSETQ. The CDR3 is CASSFFTSGTGELFF. CDR3 bases: TGCGCCAGCAGCTTCTTTACTAGCGGCACCGGGGAGCTGTTTTTT.

The chain recombines TRBV9 with TRBJ2-3; D is uncertain. Germline assignment: CDR1 SGDLS and CDR2 YYNGEE. V lost 0 bases to trimming and J lost 2 bases, with 7 bases between them. The CDR3 has 14 amino acids. The CDR3 region is CASSVGLDTDTQYF. The CDR3 DNA is TGTGCCAGCAGCGTAGGGTTGGACACAGATACGCAGTATTTT.

The gene calls are TRBV15 and TRBJ2-7; 9 nucleotides line up with TRBD1. CDR1 and CDR2 (germline): LNHNV, YYDKDF (reference sequence). CDR3 size: 14 residues. The V and J ends lost 5 bases and 4 bases, in that order; junction bases with no gene match: 6. The CDR3, as DNA: TGTGCCACCAGCTCACGGGACAGGGAATACGAGCAGTACTTC. This encodes CATSSRDREYEQYF.

Remarks on this clonotype: This sequence may be a read error, since a much larger clone differs from it by one base. This rearrangement joins TRBV29-1 to TRBJ2-3; no firm D call. The V gene's germline CDR1 is SQVTM and CDR2 ANQGSEA. V was cut by 7 bases and J by 4 bases, with 21 bases left in between. The CDR3 has 15 amino acids. CDR3 amino acids: CSADERRNGADTQYF. CDR3 DNA sequence: TGCAGCGCTGACGAACGGCGGAATGGCGCAGATACGCAGTATTTT.

This sequence joins TRBV27 and TRBJ2-5, with 7 nucleotides matching TRBD2. TRBJ2-7 matches the DNA end more closely, so the J call is doubtful. Germline V lookup: CDR1 MNHEY, CDR2 SMNVEV (reference sequence). This CDR3 spans 14 amino acids. CDR3 region: CASSFRRTSYEQYF. Here the CDR3 DNA reads TGTGCCAGCAGCTTTCGAAGGACTAGCTACGAGCAGTACTTC.

In regard to this clonotype: A much larger clone lies a single base off, so this may be a read error. CDR3 DNA: TGCAGCGTTCGGGGAGTGGCTAATGAAAAACTGTTTTTT. This codes for CSVRGVANEKLFF. The rearrangement links TRBV29-1 to TRBJ1-4; the D is unclear. Trimming removed 5 bases from V and 3 bases from J, with 10 bases in between. This CDR3 region has 13 residues. Germline CDR1 and CDR2: SQVTM and ANQGSEA.

The genes are TRBV4-1 and TRBJ2-7; TRBD2 aligns across 8 bases. This CDR3 spans 15 amino acids. With V trimmed by 1 base and J by 2 bases, 4 bases remained unmatched. Germline lookup yields CDR1 MGHRA and CDR2 YSYEKL. The CDR3 DNA sequence: TGCGCCAGCAGCCAAGTTGGAGCGGGAGCCTACGAGCAGTACTTC. Translating gives CASSQVGAGAYEQYF.

This sequence joins TRBV19 and TRBJ2-3; tentative D call: TRBD1 (5 bases). Germline CDR1 and CDR2: LNHDA and SQIVND (reference sequence). V was shortened by 1 base and J by 2 bases, with 10 bases between the two germline ends. The CDR3 spans 15 residues. The CDR3 region has the DNA TGTGCCAGTAGTATAGGGACAAGAAACACAGATACGCAGTATTTT. Protein: CASSIGTRNTDTQYF.

The J gene is TRBJ2-5, the V gene TRBV12-3 or TRBV12-4, with D perhaps matching TRBD2 (5 bases). The CDR3 extends over 15 amino acids. The V end lost 5 bases, the J end lost 4 bases, and 17 bases lay between the germline ends. Here the CDR3 DNA reads TGTGCCAGCAGTCGGGGTGGGGTACGGTTAGAGACCCAGTACTTC. Its protein is CASSRGGVRLETQYF.

This clonotype was seen a few times. This sequence joins TRBV21-1 and TRBJ1-1; TRBD1, the table's D call, was not compared with the DNA. TRBV21-1 is a known pseudogene. This CDR3 is built from 14 residues. The CDR3 bases are TGTGCCCGCGGGGGGGTACAGGGAAAAACTGAAGCTTTCTTT. Translating gives CARGGVQGKTEAFF.

This clonotype was observed a few times. The chain has TRBV3-1 and TRBJ2-3; TRBD2 might be the D (5 bases). This CDR3 is 15 amino acids long. Looked up from germline, CDR1 is LGHDT and CDR2 is YNNKEL (reference sequence). Trimming left V 4 bases short and J 2 bases short, with 13 bases between. CDR3 nucleotide sequence: TGTGCCAGCAGCCTCGGGGTGCGGGTCACAGATACGCAGTATTTT. It is translated as CASSLGVRVTDTQYF.

The rearrangement links TRBV4-1 to TRBJ2-1, with TRBD2 matching 15 bases. The J call may be in error: the DNA end matches TRBJ2-7 better. Germline assignment: CDR1 MGHRA and CDR2 YSYEKL. The CDR3 is made up of 17 amino acids. The CDR3 coding sequence is TGCGCCAGCAGCCAAGGGACTAGCGGGAGGGAATACAATGAGCAGTACTTC. It is translated as CASSQGTSGREYNEQYF.

V usage is TRBV6-5 and J usage is TRBJ1-1; D gene unclear. The germline V gene has CDR1 MNHEY and CDR2 SVGAGI. V was clipped by 1 base and J by 1 base, with 7 bases between them. The CDR3 consists of 14 residues. As DNA, the CDR3 is TGTGCCAGCAGTTACTTGGGCGAGAACACTGAAGCTTTCTTT. The encoded protein is CASSYLGENTEAFF.

This clonotype showed up just a few times. V gene TRBV27 combines with J gene TRBJ1-5, with D uncertain. Trimming took 4 bases from V and 4 from J, leaving 8 bases between them. The V gene's germline CDR1 is MNHEY and CDR2 SMNVEV (reference sequence). The CDR3 has 13 amino acids. The CDR3 nucleotides read TGTGCCAGCAGTTCCCACGGTAATCAGCCCCAGCATTTT. Translated: CASSSHGNQPQHF.

About this clonotype: At one end, the junction sequence differs from germline, possibly due to a read error. The genes are TRBV10-3 and TRBJ2-7; D gene unclear. The DNA end favors TRBJ2-5, so the J call may be wrong. CDR1 and CDR2 from the germline V gene are ENHRY and SYGVKD. This CDR3 comprises 11 residues. Written as DNA, the CDR3 is TGTACCATCAGGAACGGAGAGACCCAGTACTTC. It specifies CTIRNGETQYF.

This clonotype was seen more than once but under ten times. The rearrangement uses TRBV27 and TRBJ2-3, with 13 positions matching TRBD2. J was trimmed by 4 bases and V by 1 base; bases with no gene match: 5. The CDR3 contains 17 residues. Germline V gives CDR1 MNHEY, CDR2 SMNVEV (reference sequence). The CDR3 region has the DNA TGTGCCAGCAGTTTATTTCCGGGACTAGCGGGACCAGATACGCAGTATTTT. Encoded protein: CASSLFPGLAGPDTQYF.

This chain joins TRBV6-1 and TRBJ2-3, with D perhaps given as TRBD1 or TRBD2 (5 bases each). V was trimmed by 3 bases and J by 6 bases, leaving 13 bases between them. The CDR3 covers 14 residues. Germline loops: CDR1 MNHNS, CDR2 SASEGT. CDR3 amino acids: CASSDRDPPDTQYF. The DNA of the CDR3 is TGTGCCAGCAGTGACCGGGACCCGCCTGATACGCAGTATTTT.

The chain is built from TRBV20-1 and TRBJ2-3; 11 nucleotides align to TRBD2. Germline V gene lookup returns CDR1 DFQATT and CDR2 SNEGSKA (reference sequence). V shed 5 bases, J shed 2 bases, and the junction held 9 bases outside the gene matches. The CDR3 has 16 amino acids. For the CDR3, the DNA is TGCAGTGCTTCCAGACTAGCGGGGAACTACACAGATACGCAGTATTTT. Translation gives CSASRLAGNYTDTQYF.

The rearrangement uses TRBV30 and TRBJ2-3; D possibly corresponds to TRBD1 (6 bases). Between the trimmed V and J ends, which lost 4 bases and 0 bases, there was a span of 14 bases. CDR1 is GTSNPN and CDR2 is SVGIG in the germline V gene (reference sequence). The CDR3 runs 15 residues. The CDR3: CAWTRTAASTDTQYF. For the CDR3, the DNA is TGTGCCTGGACCAGGACAGCAGCTAGCACAGATACGCAGTATTTT.